This is a list of T cell receptor beta chains from one sample in a study of shared clonotypes between healthy human individuals. This table comes from immunoSEQ multiplex PCR, and its TCRdb copy is limited to in-frame clones, with some not included. This sample has under 2,500,000 clones; approximately 94% occur once, and the top ten carry approximately 0.13%. Sequencing was performed on naive CD4+ T cells sorted from blood. The receptors were sampled from a young man in good health. CDR3s include the opening cysteine and the closing phenylalanine or tryptophan. The D gene is left open where the match is weak. Where a row states a size, it is once, few, many or the class of an expanded clone; other rows omit it.

>-|TRBV6-6|-|TRBJ1-2
TGTGCCAGCTACGGGACGGTCTATGGCTACACCTTC
CASYGTVYGYTF
>TRBD1|TRBV6-5|once|TRBJ2-7
TGTGCCAGCAGTTACCAGGACAGGGGGTACGAGCAGTACTTC
CASSYQDRGYEQYF
>-|TRBV7-6|-|TRBJ1-3
TGTGCCAGCAGCTTAGCCCCGACTGGAAACACCATATATTTT
CASSLAPTGNTIYF
>TRBD2|TRBV7-9|few|TRBJ2-3
TGTGCCAGCAGCTCGGGGACTAGCGGCACAGATACGCAGTATTTT
CASSSGTSGTDTQYF
>-|TRBV15|-|TRBJ1-5
TGTGCCACTAAGGGCAGGAACAATCAGCCCCAGCATTTT
CATKGRNNQPQHF
>TRBD1|TRBV28|-|TRBJ1-1
TGTGCCAGCAGTACTACGGGTGGCAGGGGGGACACTGAAGCTTTCTTT
CASSTTGGRGDTEAFF
>-|TRBV30|-|TRBJ1-5
TGTGCCTGGAGTGGGGAGGGTGGTCAGCCCCAGCATTTT
CAWSGEGGQPQHF
>-|TRBV30|-|TRBJ1-1
TGTGCCTGGGACAGGACGAACACTGAAGCTTTCTTT
CAWDRTNTEAFF
>-|TRBV9|-|TRBJ1-1
TGTGCCAGCAGCGACCGCCTGGGAGCCAACACTGAAGCTTTCTTT
CASSDRLGANTEAFF
>-|TRBV5-4|-|TRBJ1-1
TGTGCCAGCAGCTCAACCGGGACGGTGAACACTGAAGCTTTCTTT
CASSSTGTVNTEAFF
>-|TRBV30|-|TRBJ2-7
TGTGCCTGGAGTTCAGCCTACGAGCAGTACTTC
CAWSSAYEQYF
>-|TRBV5-1|-|TRBJ2-3
TGCGCCAGCAGCGCCTACCCCCTCACAGATACGCAGTATTTT
CASSAYPLTDTQYF
>-|TRBV30|-|TRBJ1-2
TGTGCCTCCTGGGCCTACTATGGCTACACCTTC
CASWAYYGYTF
>-|TRBV5-4|-|TRBJ2-1
TGTGCCAGCAGCTTGACGACTAGCTCCTACAATGAGCAGTTCTTC
CASSLTTSSYNEQFF
>TRBD1|TRBV9|-|TRBJ1-2
TGTGCCAGCAGCCCCCGGGACAGCGTCTATGGCTACACCTTC
CASSPRDSVYGYTF
>TRBD1|TRBV27|-|TRBJ1-1
TGTGCCAGCAGGGGGACAGGCCCCGGCACTGAAGCTTTCTTT
CASRGTGPGTEAFF
>TRBD2|TRBV27|-|TRBJ2-7
TGTGCCAGCAGCCGGGGGGCGGGAGGATCCTACGAGCAGTACTTC
CASSRGAGGSYEQYF
>-|TRBV5-1|-|TRBJ2-5
TGCGCCAGCAGCTTGGCCCGGGGCAGAGTGGAGGAGACCCAGTACTTC
CASSLARGRVEETQYF